These 14 T cell receptor beta chains were sequenced from one sample in a study of shared T cell receptors in the human thymus. Assay used: immunoSEQ multiplex PCR; TCRdb lists only in-frame clones, some missing. The profile covers hundreds of thousands of clones, with around 87% appearing a single time and about 0.0094% taken by the ten largest. The data were also submitted as part of a second study, on human thymus T cells.

Sequencing was carried out using thymocytes. Every receptor here comes from a boy under two years old with a congenital heart defect.

V is TRBV19 and J is TRBJ2-3, with 10 bases matching TRBD2. V shed 5 bases, J shed 4 bases, and the junction held 6 bases outside the gene matches. Germline lookup yields CDR1 LNHDA and CDR2 SQIVND (reference sequence). The CDR3 runs to 15 residues. The CDR3: CASSASGRIADTQYF. The CDR3 nucleotides are TGTGCCAGTAGTGCTAGCGGGAGAATCGCAGATACGCAGTATTTT.

The chain uses TRBV5-1 and TRBJ1-2; 8 nucleotides agree with TRBD1. Germline trimming cut 4 bases from V and 6 bases from J; bases unmatched to any gene: 5. Germline V CDR1 and CDR2: SGHRS, YFSETQ. The CDR3 consists of 13 residues. Here the CDR3 reads CASSPTGVDGYTF. CDR3 nucleotides: TGCGCCAGCAGCCCGACAGGGGTAGATGGCTACACCTTC.

The chain combines TRBV18 with TRBJ2-7; TRBD1 might be the D (5 bases). Deletions cut 3 bases from V and 6 bases from J, with 15 bases between. Germline V lookup: CDR1 KGHSH, CDR2 LQKENI. The CDR3 spans 14 residues. CDR3 DNA sequence: TGTGCCAGCTCACCTTCTGGGGCGTCAGGCGAGCAGTACTTC. Protein product: CASSPSGASGEQYF.

The V gene is TRBV5-4, the J gene TRBJ1-3, with 8 bases lining up with TRBD1. Germline CDR1 and CDR2: SGHNT and YYREEE (reference sequence). This CDR3 region has 17 residues. Trimming took 0 bases from V and 0 from J; bases not matched to a gene: 5. The CDR3 DNA reads as TGTGCCAGCAGCTTGGTCGGGACAGGTCTCTCTGGAAACACCATATATTTT. This gives the protein CASSLVGTGLSGNTIYF. The whole variable domain, remainder taken from reference TRBV5-4 and TRBJ1-3, is ETGVTQSPTHLIKTRGQQVTLRCSSQSGHNTVSWYQQALGQGPQFIFQYYREEENGRGNFPPRFSGLQFPNYSSELNVNALELDDSALYLCASSLVGTGLSGNTIYFGEGSWLTVV.

The chain combines TRBV29-1 with TRBJ2-7; no reliable D call. V was shortened by 1 base and J by 5 bases, with 9 bases between the two germline ends. The length of the CDR3 is 12 residues. In germline, CDR1 is SQVTM, CDR2 ANQGSEA. The CDR3 DNA reads as TGCAGCGTTGAAGTGGTCAGGCACGAGCAGTACTTC. Translated: CSVEVVRHEQYF.

V usage is TRBV9 and J usage is TRBJ2-7; TRBD1 agrees at 12 bases. This CDR3 comprises 14 residues. V shed 4 bases and J 5 bases; nucleotides not matched to a gene: 4. Germline CDR1 reads SGDLS; CDR2 reads YYNGEE. The CDR3 DNA reads TGTGCCAGCAGCTCGGGACAGGGGGCTGACGAGCAGTACTTC. Its translation is CASSSGQGADEQYF.

The chain links TRBV27 to TRBJ2-1; possible D gene TRBD2, 6 bases. CDR3 length: 13 residues. Trimming removed 5 bases at V and 7 bases at J, with 12 bases between. Germline V gene lookup returns CDR1 MNHEY and CDR2 SMNVEV (reference sequence). The CDR3 loop reads CASSRDGRNEQFF. The CDR3 coding sequence is TGTGCCAGCAGTAGGGACGGGAGAAATGAGCAGTTCTTC.

The chain combines TRBV6-1 with TRBJ2-7; 7 nucleotides align to TRBD1. Per germline, CDR1 MNHNS and CDR2 SASEGT. The CDR3 totals 15 residues. The V segment lost 0 bases and the J segment 2 bases; nucleotides outside the gene matches: 4. This CDR3 reads CASSEARDSPYEQYF. The CDR3 region has the DNA TGTGCCAGCAGTGAAGCTAGGGACAGCCCCTACGAGCAGTACTTC.

This clone was seen just once. The rearrangement links TRBV4-3 to TRBJ2-1; 8 nucleotides align to TRBD2. The CDR3 totals 14 residues. J was trimmed by 10 bases and V by 6 bases; bases with no gene match: 11. The V gene's germline CDR1 is LGHNA and CDR2 YSLEER. The CDR3 spells CASSPRGAGEEQFF. CDR3 DNA: TGCGCCAGCAGTCCGCGGGGGGCGGGCGAGGAGCAGTTCTTC.

The chain links TRBV6-5 to TRBJ2-1, with 8 bases aligning to TRBD1. The CDR3 has 14 amino acids. CDR1 MNHEY and CDR2 SVGAGI come from the germline V gene. V trimming: 6 bases; J trimming: 4 bases; junction bases outside the gene matches: 5. The CDR3 loop reads CASRETGAYNEQFF. CDR3 DNA: TGTGCCAGCAGGGAGACAGGGGCTTACAATGAGCAGTTCTTC.

The chain employs TRBV4-2 and TRBJ2-5, with 13 positions matching TRBD2. V trimming: 2 bases; J trimming: 4 bases; junction bases outside the gene matches: 4. The CDR3 has 16 residues. The germline CDR1 and CDR2 sequences are LGHNA and YNFKEQ. CDR3 sequence reads: CASSQSRLAGGETQYF. As DNA, the CDR3 is TGTGCCAGCAGCCAATCCCGACTAGCGGGAGGAGAGACCCAGTACTTC.

CDR3 protein: CASSQLPGQGPYEQYF. The CDR3 coding sequence is TGCGCCAGCAGCCAACTACCGGGACAGGGACCTTACGAGCAGTACTTC. The chain recombines TRBV4-1 with TRBJ2-7, with 9 bases matching TRBD1. Losses at the gene ends were 2 bases for V and 4 bases for J; bases not matched to a gene: 9. Germline V gene data show CDR1 as MGHRA and CDR2 as YSYEKL. There are 16 residues in the CDR3.

This sequence joins TRBV25-1 and TRBJ1-4; unclear D gene. The CDR3 is 14 residues long. V was shortened by 6 bases and J by 8 bases, with 16 bases between the two germline ends. Germline V gives CDR1 MGHDK, CDR2 SYGVNS. CDR3 protein: CASRPSPVQEKLFF. The CDR3 nucleotides are TGTGCCAGCAGGCCCTCACCAGTTCAAGAAAAACTGTTTTTT.

This clone has a handful of counts. The chain links TRBV7-9 to TRBJ1-2, with D hard to call. The CDR3 runs 15 residues. Germline CDR1 SEHNR, CDR2 FQNEAQ (reference sequence). V lost 4 bases and J 2 bases, leaving 14 bases between the germline ends. CDR3 residues: CASSSSKTVNYGYTF. The CDR3 coding sequence is TGTGCCAGCAGCTCCAGCAAAACAGTAAACTATGGCTACACCTTC.